This T cell receptor (beta chain) comes out of a study of graft-versus-host responses after intestinal transplantation. Looking at the study overall: Isolated intestinal, liver-intestinal, or multivisceral transplants had been given to the recipients.

This table comes from immunoSEQ multiplex PCR, and its TCRdb copy is limited to in-frame clones, with some not included. Among 9,500 to 15,000 clones listed, about 80% were seen once. Intraepithelial and lamina propria lymphocytes were released after the graft tissue was processed. Germline V gene lookup returns CDR1 MNHNS and CDR2 SASEGT. With 6 bases clipped from V and 2 bases from J, the junction kept 7 bases outside the gene matches. The CDR3 runs 15 residues. This chain connects TRBV6-1 to TRBJ2-3; TRBD2 agrees at 8 bases. The receptor was derived from a human patient who received an intestinal transplant, so some T cells may come from the graft donor. This sample comprised ileum tissue, obtained 142 days after intestinal transplantation. The CDR3 nucleotides are TGTGCCAGCAGCCCCCCGGGGGGGTTCACAGATACGCAGTATTTT. Translating it yields CASSPPGGFTDTQYF.